The clone carrying this TCR beta chain has a count of ten or more. Its antigen is undetermined. The TCR beta library used iRepertoire HTBI primers with Arm-PCR amplification of CDR3. TCRdb re-called the multiplex PCR reads with MiXCR, one entry per CDR3 protein. The sample includes fewer than 450,000 distinct CDR3 sequences, roughly 20% seen only once; the top ten take less than 25%. The source of the sample is a study of regulatory T cells in long-lasting Graves disease. Study overall: By definition, persistent Graves' disease involved antithyroid drugs for over 5 years alongside positive TSH receptor antibodies. The study's findings and limits: Relative to newly diagnosed Graves' patients, persistent ones had lower TCR diversity.

Specified time point: persistent/refractory GD, antithyroid drugs over 5 years with positive TRAb. Isolated PBMC RNA provided the starting material for the TCR library. The clonotype originates from a female donor with Graves disease. The sequences come from peripheral blood mononuclear cells (PBMCs), collected when the disease was refractory, from a patient treated with antithyroid drugs.

CDR3 DNA sequence: TGTGCCAGCAGCTTAGCCCCGGGAGGGTTCGACGAGCAGTACTTC. This encodes CASSLAPGGFDEQYF. The chain joins TRBV7-9 to TRBJ2-7; 8 bases agree with TRBD2. The CDR3 is made up of 15 amino acids. Germline CDR1 reads SEHNR; CDR2 reads FQNEAQ (reference sequence). The V segment lost 0 bases and the J segment 5 bases; nucleotides outside the gene matches: 6.